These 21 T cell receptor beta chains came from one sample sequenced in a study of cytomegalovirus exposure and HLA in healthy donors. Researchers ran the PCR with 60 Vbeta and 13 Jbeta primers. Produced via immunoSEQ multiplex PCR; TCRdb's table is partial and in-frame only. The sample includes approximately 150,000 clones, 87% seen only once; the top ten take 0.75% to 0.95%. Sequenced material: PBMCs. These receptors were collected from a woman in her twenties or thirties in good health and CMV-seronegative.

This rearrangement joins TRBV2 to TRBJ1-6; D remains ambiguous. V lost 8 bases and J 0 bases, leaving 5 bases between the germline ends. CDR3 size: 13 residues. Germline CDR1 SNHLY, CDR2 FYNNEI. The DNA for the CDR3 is TGTGCCAGCTTGAGCTCCTATAATTCACCCCTCCACTTT. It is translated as CASLSSYNSPLHF.

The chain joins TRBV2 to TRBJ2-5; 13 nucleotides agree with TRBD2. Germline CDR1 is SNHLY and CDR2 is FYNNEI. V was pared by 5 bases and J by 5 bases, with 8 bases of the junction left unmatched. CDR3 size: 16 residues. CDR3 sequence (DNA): TGTGCCAGCAGTCCCCGGACTAGCGGGGGTTTCGAGACCCAGTACTTC. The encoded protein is CASSPRTSGGFETQYF.

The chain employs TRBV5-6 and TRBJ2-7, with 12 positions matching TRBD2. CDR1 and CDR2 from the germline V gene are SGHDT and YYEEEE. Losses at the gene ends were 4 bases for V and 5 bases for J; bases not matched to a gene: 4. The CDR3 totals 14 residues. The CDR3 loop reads CASSQGLAGDEQYF. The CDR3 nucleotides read TGTGCCAGCAGCCAGGGACTAGCGGGCGACGAGCAGTACTTC.

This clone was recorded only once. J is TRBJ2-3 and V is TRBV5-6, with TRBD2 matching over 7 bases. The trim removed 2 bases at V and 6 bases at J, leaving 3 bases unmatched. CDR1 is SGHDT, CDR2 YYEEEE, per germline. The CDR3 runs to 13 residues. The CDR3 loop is CASSFLLADTQYF. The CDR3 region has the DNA TGTGCCAGCAGCTTCCTACTAGCGGATACGCAGTATTTT. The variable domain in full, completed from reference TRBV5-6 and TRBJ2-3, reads DAGVTQSPTHLIKTRGQQVTLRCSPKSGHDTVSWYQQALGQGPQFIFQYYEEEERQRGNFPDRFSGHQFPNYSSELNVNALLLGDSALYLCASSFLLADTQYFGPGTRLTVL.

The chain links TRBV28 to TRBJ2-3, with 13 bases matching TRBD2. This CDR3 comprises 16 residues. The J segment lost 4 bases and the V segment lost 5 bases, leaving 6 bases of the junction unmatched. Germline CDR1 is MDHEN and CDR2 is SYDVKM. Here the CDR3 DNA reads TGTGCCAGCAGTCTTCCAGGACTAGCGGGAGCAGATACGCAGTATTTT. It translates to CASSLPGLAGADTQYF.

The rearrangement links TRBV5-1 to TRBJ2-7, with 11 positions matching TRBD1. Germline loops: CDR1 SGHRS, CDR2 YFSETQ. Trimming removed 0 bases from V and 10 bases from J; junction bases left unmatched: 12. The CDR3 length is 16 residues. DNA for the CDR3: TGCGCCAGCAGCTTGGGTACCGGGACAGGGGGATTGGGACAGTACTTC. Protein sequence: CASSLGTGTGGLGQYF.

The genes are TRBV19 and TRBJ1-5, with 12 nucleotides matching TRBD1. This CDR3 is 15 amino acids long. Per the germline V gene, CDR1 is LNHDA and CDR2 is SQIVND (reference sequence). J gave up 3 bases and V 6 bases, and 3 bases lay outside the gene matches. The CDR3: CASSRDRGPNQPQHF. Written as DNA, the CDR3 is TGTGCCAGTAGCAGGGACAGGGGGCCCAATCAGCCCCAGCATTTT.

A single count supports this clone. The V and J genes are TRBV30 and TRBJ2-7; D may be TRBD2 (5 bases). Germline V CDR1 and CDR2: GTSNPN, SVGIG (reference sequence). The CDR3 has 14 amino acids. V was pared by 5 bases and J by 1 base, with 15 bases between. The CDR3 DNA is TGTGCCTGGGGAGGTGCTCTGAGATCCTACGAGCAGTACTTC. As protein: CAWGGALRSYEQYF.

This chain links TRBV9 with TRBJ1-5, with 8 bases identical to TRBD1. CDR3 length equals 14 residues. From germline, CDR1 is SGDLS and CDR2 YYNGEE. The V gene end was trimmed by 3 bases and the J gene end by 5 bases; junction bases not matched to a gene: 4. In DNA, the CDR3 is TGTGCCAGCAGCGGGACAGGGCGGCATCAGCCCCAGCATTTT. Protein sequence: CASSGTGRHQPQHF.

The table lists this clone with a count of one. CDR3 loop: CASSLYRRGFTEAFF. As DNA, the CDR3 is TGTGCCAGCAGCTTATATCGGCGGGGTTTCACTGAAGCTTTCTTT. The rearrangement links TRBV7-6 to TRBJ1-1; D ambiguous. V was pared by 2 bases and J by 4 bases, with 14 bases between. Germline CDR1 is SGHVS and CDR2 is FNYEAQ. The CDR3 is 15 amino acids.

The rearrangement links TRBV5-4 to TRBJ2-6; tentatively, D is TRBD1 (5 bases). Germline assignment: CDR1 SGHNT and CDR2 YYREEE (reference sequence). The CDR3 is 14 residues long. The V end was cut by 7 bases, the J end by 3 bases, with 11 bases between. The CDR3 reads CASETRDGANVLTF. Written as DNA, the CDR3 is TGTGCCAGCGAAACCAGGGATGGGGCCAACGTCCTGACTTTC. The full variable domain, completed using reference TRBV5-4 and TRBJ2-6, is ETGVTQSPTHLIKTRGQQVTLRCSSQSGHNTVSWYQQALGQGPQFIFQYYREEENGRGNFPPRFSGLQFPNYSSELNVNALELDDSALYLCASETRDGANVLTFGAGSRLTVL.

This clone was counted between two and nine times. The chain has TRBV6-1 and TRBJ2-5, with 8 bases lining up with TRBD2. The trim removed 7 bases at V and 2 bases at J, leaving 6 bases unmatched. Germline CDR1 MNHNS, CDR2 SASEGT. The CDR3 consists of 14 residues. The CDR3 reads CASTLGGGQETQYF. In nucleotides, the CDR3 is TGTGCCAGCACGCTCGGGGGGGGACAAGAGACCCAGTACTTC.

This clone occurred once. The CDR3 DNA follows: TGCGCCAGCAGCTTGGCCCTAGCGTCCAATGAGCAGTTCTTC. Protein: CASSLALASNEQFF. The rearrangement uses TRBV5-1 and TRBJ2-1; D may be TRBD2 (6 bases). V lost 0 bases, J lost 6 bases, and 10 bases lay in between. The CDR3 consists of 14 residues. Germline CDR1 SGHRS, CDR2 YFSETQ.

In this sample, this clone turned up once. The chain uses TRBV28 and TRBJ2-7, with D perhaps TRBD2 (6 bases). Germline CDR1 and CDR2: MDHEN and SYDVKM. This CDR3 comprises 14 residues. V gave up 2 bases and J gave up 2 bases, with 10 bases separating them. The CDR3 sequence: CASSLPGVAYEQYF. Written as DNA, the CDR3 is TGTGCCAGCAGTTTACCGGGAGTCGCCTACGAGCAGTACTTC. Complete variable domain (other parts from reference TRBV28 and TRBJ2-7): DVKVTQSSRYLVKRTGEKVFLECVQDMDHENMFWYRQDPGLGLRLIYFSYDVKMKEKGDIPEGYSVSREKKERFSLILESASTNQTSMYLCASSLPGVAYEQYFGPGTRLTVT.

The CDR3 DNA sequence: TGTGCCAGCTCGGGTAGGGCTAGCGGTTACAATGAGCAGTTCTTC. Encoded protein: CASSGRASGYNEQFF. This sequence joins TRBV7-3 and TRBJ2-1; 7 bases fit TRBD2. The CDR3 is 15 residues long. The germline V gene encodes CDR1 SGHTA and CDR2 FQGTGA. The V gene end was trimmed by 8 bases and the J gene end by 4 bases; junction bases not matched to a gene: 11.

The CDR3 nucleotides read TGTGCCAGCTCACCCCCAATCAGGGGGGCCGGGGAGCTGTTTTTT. This encodes CASSPPIRGAGELFF. The chain joins TRBV18 to TRBJ2-2; tentative D call: TRBD1 (7 bases). Germline V gene sequence: CDR1 KGHSH, CDR2 LQKENI. Trimming left V 3 bases short and J 6 bases short, with 14 bases between. The CDR3 contains 15 residues.

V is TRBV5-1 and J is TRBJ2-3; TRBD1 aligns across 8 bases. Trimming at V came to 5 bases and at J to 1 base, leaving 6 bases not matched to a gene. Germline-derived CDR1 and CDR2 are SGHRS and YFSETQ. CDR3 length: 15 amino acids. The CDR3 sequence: CASSPQGAGTDTQYF. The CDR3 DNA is TGCGCCAGCAGTCCTCAGGGGGCTGGCACAGATACGCAGTATTTT.

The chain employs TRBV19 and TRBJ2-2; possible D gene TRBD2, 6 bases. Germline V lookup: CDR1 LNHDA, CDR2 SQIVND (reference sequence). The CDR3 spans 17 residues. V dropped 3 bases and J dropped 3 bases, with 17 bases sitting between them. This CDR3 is CASSILGGRSYTGELFF. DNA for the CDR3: TGTGCCAGTAGTATTTTGGGGGGACGTAGTTACACCGGGGAGCTGTTTTTT.

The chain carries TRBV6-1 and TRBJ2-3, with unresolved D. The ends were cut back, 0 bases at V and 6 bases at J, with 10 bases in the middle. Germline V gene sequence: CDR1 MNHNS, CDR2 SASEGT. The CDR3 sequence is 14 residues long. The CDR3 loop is CASSEALARDTQYF. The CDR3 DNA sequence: TGTGCCAGCAGTGAAGCCTTGGCCAGGGATACGCAGTATTTT.

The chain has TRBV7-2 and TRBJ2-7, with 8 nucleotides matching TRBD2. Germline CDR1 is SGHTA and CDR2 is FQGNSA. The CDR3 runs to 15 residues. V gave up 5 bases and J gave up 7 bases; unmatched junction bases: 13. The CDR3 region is CASSLSFGGVGEQYF. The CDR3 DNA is TGTGCCAGCAGCCTCAGTTTCGGGGGGGTAGGAGAGCAGTACTTC.

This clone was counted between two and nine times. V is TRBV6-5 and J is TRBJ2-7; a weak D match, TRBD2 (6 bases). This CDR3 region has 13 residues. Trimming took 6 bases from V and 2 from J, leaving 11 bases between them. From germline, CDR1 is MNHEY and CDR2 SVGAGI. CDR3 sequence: CASSSSVPYEQYF. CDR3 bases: TGTGCCAGCAGCTCTAGCGTGCCCTACGAGCAGTACTTC.